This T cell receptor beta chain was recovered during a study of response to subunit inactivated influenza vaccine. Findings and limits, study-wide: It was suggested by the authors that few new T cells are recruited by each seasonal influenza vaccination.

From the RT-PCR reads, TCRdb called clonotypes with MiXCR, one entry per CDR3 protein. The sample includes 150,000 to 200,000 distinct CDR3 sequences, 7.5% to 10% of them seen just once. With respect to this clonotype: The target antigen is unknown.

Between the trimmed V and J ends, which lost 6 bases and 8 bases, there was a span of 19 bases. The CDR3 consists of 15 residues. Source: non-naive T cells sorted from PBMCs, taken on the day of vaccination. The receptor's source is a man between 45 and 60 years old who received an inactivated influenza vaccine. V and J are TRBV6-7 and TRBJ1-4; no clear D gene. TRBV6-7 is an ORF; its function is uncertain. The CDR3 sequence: CASSPPSAAKEKLFF. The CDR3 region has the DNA TGTGCCAGCAGCCCCCCGTCCGCCGCCAAAGAAAAACTGTTTTTT.